What follows are 27 T cell receptor beta chains derived from one specimen sequenced in a study of cytomegalovirus exposure and HLA in healthy donors. The PCR employed 60 Vbeta primers together with 13 Jbeta primers. TCRdb's copy holds only in-frame clones and misses some; the assay was immunoSEQ multiplex PCR. The table has more than 130,000 clones, roughly two thirds seen once. The sequenced sample was PBMCs. The receptors stem from a human donor in good health.

The chain has TRBV6-1 and TRBJ2-1; 14 positions match TRBD2. CDR3 size: 15 residues. Looked up from germline, CDR1 is MNHNS and CDR2 is SASEGT. In nucleotides, the CDR3 is TGTGGCGGAGGGGTGGTGGGACTAGCGGGAGCGGAACAGTTCTTC. Translated, it gives CGGGVVGLAGAEQFF.

This chain connects TRBV7-8 to TRBJ2-7, with TRBD1 matching 7 bases. The CDR3 loop spans 15 amino acids. Per the germline V gene, CDR1 is SGHVS and CDR2 is FQNEAQ. V lost 5 bases, J lost 2 bases, and 9 bases stayed unmatched. The CDR3 loop is CASSPRTGDAYEQYF. The DNA for the CDR3 is TGTGCCAGCAGCCCGAGGACAGGTGATGCCTACGAGCAGTACTTC.

This chain links TRBV5-1 with TRBJ1-3; D might be TRBD1 (5 bases). Germline CDR1 and CDR2: SGHRS and YFSETQ. Trimming left V 0 bases short and J 4 bases short, with 11 bases between. The CDR3 is 15 amino acids. CDR3 bases: TGCGCCAGCAGCTTGGGACAGTCTCTGGGAAACACCATATATTTT. It encodes CASSLGQSLGNTIYF. The complete variable domain, with remaining parts taken from reference TRBV5-1 and TRBJ1-3, reads KAGVTQTPRYLIKTRGQQVTLSCSPISGHRSVSWYQQTPGQGLQFLFEYFSETQRNKGNFPGRFSGRQFSNSRSEMNVSTLELGDSALYLCASSLGQSLGNTIYFGEGSWLTVV.

V and J are TRBV12-5 and TRBJ2-1, with 7 bases matching TRBD2. Germline lookup yields CDR1 LGHNT and CDR2 FRNRAP. V trimming: 8 bases; J trimming: 5 bases; junction bases outside the gene matches: 9. The CDR3 is made up of 14 amino acids. The chain's CDR3 is CASRRELVDNEQFF. CDR3 in DNA: TGTGCTAGTAGGCGGGAGCTTGTCGACAATGAGCAGTTCTTC.

The rearrangement joins TRBV5-1 to TRBJ2-5; TRBD2 agrees at 9 bases. CDR1 is SGHRS and CDR2 is YFSETQ in the germline V gene. V gave up 5 bases and J gave up 5 bases; unmatched junction bases: 7. This CDR3 is built from 14 residues. In DNA form, the CDR3 reads TGCGCCAGCAGTTCAGCGGGAGGTTTGGAGACCCAGTACTTC. Amino acid sequence: CASSSAGGLETQYF. The variable domain in full, completed from reference TRBV5-1 and TRBJ2-5, reads KAGVTQTPRYLIKTRGQQVTLSCSPISGHRSVSWYQQTPGQGLQFLFEYFSETQRNKGNFPGRFSGRQFSNSRSEMNVSTLELGDSALYLCASSSAGGLETQYFGPGTRLLVL.

The chain has TRBV28 and TRBJ2-7, with TRBD2 identical over 10 bases. The trim removed 6 bases at V and 4 bases at J, leaving 6 bases unmatched. The germline V gene encodes CDR1 MDHEN and CDR2 SYDVKM. CDR3 size: 14 residues. CDR3 coding DNA: TGTGCCAGCAGCGAGAGCGGGGGGGAATACGAGCAGTACTTC. It translates to CASSESGGEYEQYF. Filled out from reference TRBV28 and TRBJ2-7, the complete variable domain reads DVKVTQSSRYLVKRTGEKVFLECVQDMDHENMFWYRQDPGLGLRLIYFSYDVKMKEKGDIPEGYSVSREKKERFSLILESASTNQTSMYLCASSESGGEYEQYFGPGTRLTVT.

This clone was picked up one time. The chain recombines TRBV13 with TRBJ2-1; 11 positions agree with TRBD2. V shed 1 base, J shed 8 bases, and the junction held 7 bases outside the gene matches. Per the germline V gene, CDR1 is PRHDT and CDR2 is FYEKMQ (reference sequence). There are 16 residues in the CDR3. The CDR3 reads CASSLVPSGGNDEQFF. The CDR3 DNA follows: TGTGCCAGCAGCTTAGTCCCTAGCGGGGGGAACGATGAGCAGTTCTTC.

This rearrangement joins TRBV15 to TRBJ1-4, with TRBD1 matching over 7 bases. Germline CDR1 is LNHNV and CDR2 is YYDKDF (reference sequence). After removal of 2 bases from V and 8 bases from J, the junction contained 5 bases not matched to a gene. The CDR3 is 14 residues long. The CDR3 region is CATSRSRDSEKLFF. The CDR3 nucleotides are TGTGCCACCAGCAGATCCCGGGACAGCGAAAAACTGTTTTTT. The variable domain in full, completed from reference TRBV15 and TRBJ1-4, reads DAMVIQNPRYQVTQFGKPVTLSCSQTLNHNVMYWYQQKSSQAPKLLFHYYDKDFNNEADTPDNFQSRRPNTSFCFLDIRSPGLGDTAMYLCATSRSRDSEKLFFGSGTQLSVL.

The CDR3 protein is CASSQDGTAGRDTQYF. The CDR3 DNA is TGCGCCAGCAGCCAAGACGGGACAGCGGGCAGGGATACGCAGTATTTT. The rearrangement joins TRBV4-1 to TRBJ2-3; D possibly corresponds to TRBD1 (7 bases). The CDR3 contains 16 residues. V dropped 0 bases and J dropped 6 bases, with 16 bases sitting between them. Germline CDR1 MGHRA, CDR2 YSYEKL.

The chain recombines TRBV15 with TRBJ2-1, with 7 bases aligning to TRBD2. V lost 5 bases and J lost 2; bases outside the gene matches: 6. The CDR3 runs 15 residues. Germline V CDR1 and CDR2: LNHNV, YYDKDF (reference sequence). The CDR3 protein is CATSESGEPYNEQFF. CDR3 nucleotide sequence: TGTGCCACCAGCGAGAGCGGGGAACCCTACAATGAGCAGTTCTTC. The entire variable domain, with the rest obtained from reference TRBV15 and TRBJ2-1, is as follows: DAMVIQNPRYQVTQFGKPVTLSCSQTLNHNVMYWYQQKSSQAPKLLFHYYDKDFNNEADTPDNFQSRRPNTSFCFLDIRSPGLGDTAMYLCATSESGEPYNEQFFGPGTRLTVL.

The V and J genes are TRBV4-2 and TRBJ2-3; 7 bases agree with TRBD2. The ends lost 4 bases at V and 2 bases at J; junction bases unmatched: 9. The CDR3 spans 16 residues. CDR1 and CDR2 from the germline V gene are LGHNA and YNFKEQ. The CDR3 reads CASSPLAGVPTDTQYF. DNA for the CDR3: TGTGCCAGCAGCCCCCTCGCGGGAGTCCCCACAGATACGCAGTATTTT.

The table lists this clone with a few counts. The V call is TRBV19, the J call TRBJ2-4, with 11 nucleotides matching TRBD1. Germline trimming cut 7 bases from V and 9 bases from J; bases unmatched to any gene: 8. The germline V gene has CDR1 LNHDA and CDR2 SQIVND (reference sequence). The CDR3 length is 14 residues. CDR3 residues: CASTPDRGLGIQYF. The CDR3 DNA reads TGTGCCAGTACCCCGGACAGGGGGCTTGGCATTCAGTACTTC.

This clone was observed once. The rearrangement joins TRBV19 to TRBJ1-5; TRBD1 agrees at 8 bases. The CDR3 extends over 14 amino acids. Losses at the gene ends were 5 bases for V and 2 bases for J; bases not matched to a gene: 2. Germline V CDR1 and CDR2: LNHDA, SQIVND (reference sequence). Here the CDR3 reads CASSVDRGNQPQHF. As DNA, the CDR3 is TGTGCCAGTAGTGTGGACAGGGGCAATCAGCCCCAGCATTTT.

This chain uses TRBV7-9 with TRBJ2-1; D not resolved. With 5 bases removed from V and 7 bases from J, the gap between germline ends came to 9 bases. This CDR3 has 12 residues. Germline CDR1 is SEHNR and CDR2 is FQNEAQ (reference sequence). The CDR3 sequence is CASSPPGNEQFF. The DNA of the CDR3 is TGTGCCAGCAGCCCCCCCGGGAATGAGCAGTTCTTC.

The rearrangement uses TRBV6-1 and TRBJ2-1; 11 bases map to TRBD2. The J segment lost 9 bases and the V segment lost 6 bases, leaving 4 bases of the junction unmatched. The CDR3 is 13 residues long. Looked up from germline, CDR1 is MNHNS and CDR2 is SASEGT. The CDR3 DNA is TGTGCCAGCAGAACTAGCGGGAGCAGTGAGCAGTTCTTC. Protein: CASRTSGSSEQFF.

The CDR3 coding sequence is TGTGCCTGGAGTGAGGGGACTAGCGGGACTAATTCACCCCTCCACTTT. Protein: CAWSEGTSGTNSPLHF. The chain carries TRBV30 and TRBJ1-6; a possible D gene is TRBD1 (5 bases). The germline gives CDR1 GTSNPN, CDR2 SVGIG (reference sequence). The CDR3 has 16 amino acids. Trimming removed 1 base at V and 6 bases at J, with 16 bases between. Full variable domain (missing parts from reference TRBV30 and TRBJ1-6): SQTIHQWPATLVQPVGSPLSLECTVEGTSNPNLYWYRQAAGRGLQLLFYSVGIGQISSEVPQNLSASRPQDRQFILSSKKLLLSDSGFYLCAWSEGTSGTNSPLHFGNGTRLTVT.

This clone was detected once. The genes are TRBV6-5 and TRBJ2-2; 8 bases are a match to TRBD2. The CDR3 sequence is 15 residues long. The germline V gene encodes CDR1 MNHEY and CDR2 SVGAGI. V gave up 5 bases and J gave up 1 base; unmatched junction bases: 3. The CDR3 DNA reads TGTGCCAGCAGTAGCGGGAGACGGAACACCGGGGAGCTGTTTTTT. It specifies CASSSGRRNTGELFF.

In its sample, this clone was seen once. The chain recombines TRBV19 with TRBJ2-5; 13 bases align to TRBD2. J gave up 2 bases and V 1 base, and 10 bases lay outside the gene matches. CDR1 is LNHDA, CDR2 SQIVND, per germline (reference sequence). The CDR3 runs to 19 residues. CDR3 DNA sequence: TGTGCCAGTAGTATAGGGGTAACTAGCGGGAGGGCAGGTCAAGAGACCCAGTACTTC. Residues: CASSIGVTSGRAGQETQYF.

CDR3 in amino acids: CASTGLNTEAFF. CDR3 nucleotides: TGTGCCAGCACAGGGTTGAACACTGAAGCTTTCTTT. This rearrangement joins TRBV2 to TRBJ1-1, with D maybe TRBD1 (5 bases). There are 12 residues in the CDR3. CDR1 is SNHLY, CDR2 FYNNEI, per germline. V shed 7 bases and J shed 0 bases, with 6 bases lying between them.

The chain couples TRBV7-9 to TRBJ2-6; 11 nucleotides align to TRBD1. This CDR3 is built from 18 residues. Per germline, CDR1 SEHNR and CDR2 FQNEAQ (reference sequence). J was trimmed by 0 bases and V by 5 bases; bases with no gene match: 6. CDR3 nucleotide sequence: TGTGCCAGCAGCCCAGGACAGGGGGCCATCTCTGGGGCCAACGTCCTGACTTTC. Its translation: CASSPGQGAISGANVLTF.

The chain uses TRBV5-6 and TRBJ1-6, with 8 bases that match TRBD1. Germline loops: CDR1 SGHDT, CDR2 YYEEEE. The CDR3 has 15 residues. J was trimmed by 5 bases and V by 5 bases; bases with no gene match: 6. The DNA of the CDR3 is TGTGCCAGCAGTCGACAGGGGTTGGATAATTCACCCCTCCACTTT. Encoded protein: CASSRQGLDNSPLHF. Combining the CDR3 with reference TRBV5-6 and TRBJ1-6 gives the whole variable domain DAGVTQSPTHLIKTRGQQVTLRCSPKSGHDTVSWYQQALGQGPQFIFQYYEEEERQRGNFPDRFSGHQFPNYSSELNVNALLLGDSALYLCASSRQGLDNSPLHFGNGTRLTVT.

The gene calls are TRBV12-5 and TRBJ2-1; TRBD2 matches 9 bases. V shed 2 bases, J shed 1 base, and the junction held 9 bases outside the gene matches. The germline V gene encodes CDR1 LGHNT and CDR2 FRNRAP. The length of the CDR3 is 18 residues. CDR3 nucleotides: TGTGCTAGTGGTTTGACATTAGGGACTAGCAGTTCCTACAATGAGCAGTTCTTC. This gives the protein CASGLTLGTSSSYNEQFF.

This clone was counted between two and nine times. The chain joins TRBV7-8 to TRBJ2-5, with D unclear. CDR1 and CDR2 from the germline V gene are SGHVS and FQNEAQ. There are 12 residues in the CDR3. V lost 3 bases and J lost 5, with 7 bases in between. Here the CDR3 DNA reads TGTGCCAGCAGCTTGTTTCCGGAGACCCAGTACTTC. Amino acid sequence: CASSLFPETQYF.

This chain uses TRBV5-4 with TRBJ1-6; possibly TRBD1 for D (6 bases). V lost 0 bases and J lost 9, with 13 bases in between. CDR3 length equals 15 residues. From germline, CDR1 is SGHNT and CDR2 YYREEE (reference sequence). CDR3: CASSLVGAGLSPLHF. Here the CDR3 DNA reads TGTGCCAGCAGCTTGGTGGGGGCTGGGCTTTCACCCCTCCACTTT.

This chain joins TRBV12-5 and TRBJ2-1, with 16 bases lining up with TRBD2. The junction had 6 bases not matched to a gene; V was cut back by 0 bases and J by 4 bases. Germline-derived CDR1 and CDR2 are LGHNT and FRNRAP. The CDR3 has 19 amino acids. CDR3 residues: CASGLVPGLAGGFYNEQFF. The CDR3 DNA reads TGTGCTAGTGGTTTGGTCCCGGGACTAGCGGGAGGGTTTTACAATGAGCAGTTCTTC.

J is TRBJ1-3 and V is TRBV10-3; maybe TRBD1 (6 bases). CDR3 length: 14 amino acids. Germline CDR1 ENHRY, CDR2 SYGVKD. Trimming removed 9 bases from V and 3 bases from J, with 15 bases in between. The DNA for the CDR3 is TGTGCCATAACTCAGGGGCGTGATGGAAACACCATATATTTT. Translating it yields CAITQGRDGNTIYF.

The chain links TRBV7-9 to TRBJ1-2; perhaps TRBD1 as D (5 bases). Germline V gene sequence: CDR1 SEHNR, CDR2 FQNEAQ (reference sequence). The ends were cut back, 5 bases at V and 4 bases at J, with 11 bases in the middle. CDR3 length equals 13 residues. This CDR3 is CASSPTGFYGYTF. CDR3 nucleotide sequence: TGTGCCAGCAGCCCTACAGGCTTCTATGGCTACACCTTC.